This entry features one TCR beta chain sequence. This specimen belongs to a study of control samples from healthy donors and cancer patients. Produced via immunoSEQ multiplex PCR; TCRdb's table is partial and in-frame only. The sample includes around 190,000 clones, about 90% of them seen just once. The CDR3 spans 15 residues. Trimming took 2 bases from V and 2 from J, leaving 13 bases between them. Germline V gives CDR1 SNHLY, CDR2 FYNNEI. The chain couples TRBV2 to TRBJ2-7; no clear D. The receptor was isolated from a woman aged 50 to 65 in good health. Material for sequencing was blood. Here the CDR3 reads CASSEMGIFAYEQYF. Written as DNA, the CDR3 is TGTGCCAGCAGTGAAATGGGGATATTCGCCTACGAGCAGTACTTC. The whole variable domain, remainder taken from reference TRBV2 and TRBJ2-7, is EPEVTQTPSHQVTQMGQEVILRCVPISNHLYFYWYRQILGQKVEFLVSFYNNEISEKSEIFDDQFSVERPDGSNFTLKIRSTKLEDSAMYFCASSEMGIFAYEQYFGPGTRLTVT.